Below are 18 T cell receptor beta chains sequenced from a single sample in a study of T cells in Graves' hyperthyroidism and ophthalmopathy. RNA transcripts served as the template for amplifying TCR beta CDR3 regions. The study used the HTBI primer set for a first-round RT-PCR of the TCR CDR3. TCRdb called the multiplex PCR reads again in MiXCR, with one record for every CDR3 protein. The table has around 660,000 distinct CDR3 sequences, nearly 45% seen once. Sequencing used peripheral blood or thyroid tissue (not recorded which). The receptor source for this set is an adult man with Graves' disease, either hyperthyroidism or ophthalmopathy (not recorded which).

The gene calls are TRBV6-5 and TRBJ1-2; the D is unclear. Germline V CDR1 and CDR2: MNHEY, SVGAGI. Trimming left V 0 bases short and J 8 bases short, with 13 bases between. The CDR3 contains 14 residues. CDR3 DNA: TGTGCCAGCAGTTACTCCTGGCCAGGCGGGGGCTACACCTTC. Amino acids: CASSYSWPGGGYTF.

J is TRBJ2-5 and V is TRBV12-3 or TRBV12-4; 12 bases align to TRBD2. V was clipped by 2 bases and J by 1 base; unmatched bases: 2. The CDR3 has 16 amino acids. CDR3: CASSLLAGGPQETQYF. The CDR3 coding sequence is TGTGCCAGCAGTTTACTAGCGGGGGGGCCCCAAGAGACCCAGTACTTC.

This chain joins TRBV7-2 and TRBJ2-7; TRBD1 matches 10 bases. CDR3 length: 15 amino acids. V shed 6 bases and J 1 base; nucleotides not matched to a gene: 6. Germline CDR1 SGHTA, CDR2 FQGNSA. As DNA, the CDR3 is TGTGCCAGCAGTCTCGGACAGGGGGATTCCTACGAGCAGTACTTC. Its protein is CASSLGQGDSYEQYF. The whole variable domain, filled in from reference TRBV7-2 and TRBJ2-7, reads GAGVSQSPSNKVTEKGKDVELRCDPISGHTALYWYRQSLGQGLEFLIYFQGNSAPDKSGLPSDRFSAERTGGSVSTLTIQRTQQEDSAVYLCASSLGQGDSYEQYFGPGTRLTVT.

The rearrangement links TRBV12-3 or TRBV12-4 to TRBJ1-2, with D unclear. CDR3 size: 12 residues. V lost 3 bases to trimming and J lost 12 bases, with 14 bases between them. CDR3 DNA sequence: TGTGCCAGCAGTTTTCGTAGGGCGGTTCACACCTTC. Translating it yields CASSFRRAVHTF.

The chain is built from TRBV12-5 and TRBJ1-5, with D tentatively TRBD1 (6 bases). Germline V gives CDR1 LGHNT, CDR2 FRNRAP. The germline V and J ends were trimmed by 9 bases and 5 bases, with 17 bases remaining between them. This CDR3 contains 14 residues. The DNA of the CDR3 is TGTGCTAGGCACTCGGGGGGCCGGGATCAGCCCCAGCATTTT. The encoded protein is CARHSGGRDQPQHF.

This clonotype was seen ten or more times. The chain couples TRBV7-9 to TRBJ2-7; TRBD2 is a possible D gene (6 bases). The germline V gene encodes CDR1 SEHNR and CDR2 FQNEAQ (reference sequence). V shed 6 bases and J shed 2 bases, with 11 bases lying between them. The CDR3 is made up of 13 amino acids. Here the CDR3 reads CASRQGGPYEQYF. The CDR3, as DNA: TGTGCCAGCAGGCAGGGAGGTCCCTACGAGCAGTACTTC.

This chain connects TRBV7-9 to TRBJ2-2; D might be TRBD1 (5 bases). The germline V gene encodes CDR1 SEHNR and CDR2 FQNEAQ (reference sequence). V lost 1 base to trimming and J lost 3 bases, with 12 bases between them. The CDR3 has 16 residues. In DNA, the CDR3 is TGTGCCAGCAGCTTAGGGGAAGGGGTCGACACCGGGGAGCTGTTTTTT. Protein product: CASSLGEGVDTGELFF.

V gene TRBV25-1 combines with J gene TRBJ1-2; the D is unclear. The CDR3 loop spans 15 amino acids. Per germline, CDR1 MGHDK and CDR2 SYGVNS. Trimming pared 6 bases from V and 4 bases from J, leaving 18 bases between. This chain's CDR3 is CASSRVDRSSYGYTF. Written as DNA, the CDR3 is TGTGCCAGCAGCCGAGTAGACCGGAGTTCCTATGGCTACACCTTC.

This clonotype was counted between two and nine times. A read error may account for a junction end that differs from germline. This chain joins TRBV5-4 and TRBJ1-2; D gene uncertain. CDR3 length: 16 residues. Germline V gene data show CDR1 as SGHNT and CDR2 as YYREEE (reference sequence). The CDR3 spells CASSQDRIPLSWGYTF. CDR3 sequence (DNA): TGCGCCAGCAGCCAAGATCGGATACCCCTCTCATGGGGCTACACCTTC.

This clonotype was counted at least ten times. The chain uses TRBV2 and TRBJ1-6; TRBD1 might be the D (6 bases). V was clipped by 9 bases and J by 8 bases, with 14 bases between them. CDR1 is SNHLY, CDR2 FYNNEI, per germline. The CDR3 sequence is 13 residues long. Here the CDR3 DNA reads TGTGCCAGTGTACAGGGAAAAGATTCACCCCTCCACTTT. Protein: CASVQGKDSPLHF. The full variable domain, completed using reference TRBV2 and TRBJ1-6, is EPEVTQTPSHQVTQMGQEVILRCVPISNHLYFYWYRQILGQKVEFLVSFYNNEISEKSEIFDDQFSVERPDGSNFTLKIRSTKLEDSAMYFCASVQGKDSPLHFGNGTRLTVT.

This clonotype was found a few times. The chain couples TRBV20-1 to TRBJ1-2; D is undetermined. The CDR3 consists of 15 residues. V was trimmed by 3 bases and J by 5 bases, leaving 19 bases between them. Germline CDR1 DFQATT, CDR2 SNEGSKA (reference sequence). The DNA for the CDR3 is TGCAGTGCTAGTGAGCAAGCGGCGGTCGGTTATGGCTACACCTTC. It specifies CSASEQAAVGYGYTF.

This clonotype was seen more than once but under ten times. V gene TRBV6-5 combines with J gene TRBJ1-1, with D possibly being TRBD1 (5 bases). Trimming stripped 0 bases from V and 4 bases from J, with 9 bases between. The CDR3 length is 14 residues. Germline-derived CDR1 and CDR2 are MNHEY and SVGAGI. The CDR3 DNA reads as TGTGCCAGCAGTTACTCCGGGGGGGTCACTGAAGCTTTCTTT. The encoded protein is CASSYSGGVTEAFF.

This clonotype showed up many times. The V and J genes are TRBV10-3 and TRBJ1-5; 11 nucleotides match TRBD1. Germline CDR1 and CDR2: ENHRY and SYGVKD. V trimming: 6 bases; J trimming: 6 bases; junction bases outside the gene matches: 4. The CDR3 is 14 amino acids. CDR3 DNA sequence: TGTGCCATCAGCATGGGACAGGGGGGTCAGCCCCAGCATTTT. Translation: CAISMGQGGQPQHF.

This clonotype was detected only once. An end of the junction differs from the germline gene, which may be a read error. This chain links TRBV7-9 with TRBJ2-7; D is unresolved. Looked up from germline, CDR1 is SEHNR and CDR2 is FQNEAQ (reference sequence). This CDR3 contains 14 residues. The CDR3 DNA sequence: TGTGCCAGCCGCTTACGGACGAGGCCCTACGAGCAGTACTTC. This codes for CASRLRTRPYEQYF.

A note on this clonotype: Germline and junction disagree at one end, which may indicate a read error. The chain links TRBV10-1 to TRBJ2-2, with D possibly TRBD2 on 6 matching bases. Looked up from germline, CDR1 is WNHNN and CDR2 is SYGVQD (reference sequence). The CDR3 totals 15 residues. The CDR3 region has the DNA TGTGCCAGCAGTTTTTTCAGCGGGTACACCGGGGAGCTGTTTTTT. Amino acids: CASSFFSGYTGELFF.

V and J are TRBV10-3 and TRBJ2-7; 13 nucleotides agree with TRBD2. With 2 bases clipped from V and 10 bases from J, the junction kept 8 bases outside the gene matches. The CDR3 is made up of 15 amino acids. Germline CDR1 is ENHRY and CDR2 is SYGVKD. The CDR3 nucleotides read TGTGCCATCAGTGAGAGGCCGGGGACTAGCGGGGACCAGTACTTC. Translated: CAISERPGTSGDQYF.

The rearrangement uses TRBV20-1 and TRBJ1-1; tentative D call: TRBD1 (5 bases). The CDR3 runs 14 residues. Trimming took off 4 bases at V and 0 bases at J, with 12 bases between the two ends. Germline V gives CDR1 DFQATT, CDR2 SNEGSKA (reference sequence). For the CDR3, the DNA is TGCAGTGCTAACCTAAGGGGCTTGAACACTGAAGCTTTCTTT. It encodes CSANLRGLNTEAFF.

The chain joins TRBV7-9 to TRBJ1-4; D remains unclear. The CDR3 is 15 residues long. V was trimmed by 1 base and J by 8 bases, leaving 14 bases between them. Germline V gene lookup returns CDR1 SEHNR and CDR2 FQNEAQ (reference sequence). Here the CDR3 reads CASSLEGGGMEKLFF. CDR3 in DNA: TGTGCCAGCAGCTTAGAAGGCGGCGGTATGGAAAAACTGTTTTTT.